This paragraph reports one TCR beta chain. No antigen is known for it. The sample comes from a study of beta chain features in type 1 diabetes. Study-wide background: Age, gender and cell yields were similar between patients and healthy donors.

It was one heparinised blood draw, averaging approximately 100 mL, that each donor gave. Staining for CD45RO/CCR7/CD25/CD127/CD95/CD27 allowed sorting of CD4+ naive, central memory, regulatory and stem cell-like memory cells. All of the isolated RNA was reverse transcribed, so expressed TCRB transcripts were sequenced. Generated by immunoSEQ multiplex PCR, the TCRdb table keeps only in-frame clones and is missing some. This repertoire shows hundreds of thousands of clones, about 14% found once; its top ten account for approximately 0.099%. Findings and caveats of the study: Since sequencing was performed on cDNA, cells with high TCR expression could be over-represented.

V lost 4 bases to trimming and J lost 5 bases, with 18 bases between them. The CDR3 sequence is 16 residues long. From germline, CDR1 is SGHTA and CDR2 FQGTGA. The clonotype was recovered from a man younger than 30 in good health. The chain combines TRBV7-3 with TRBJ2-1; D is perhaps TRBD1 (6 bases). The sequenced sample was naive CD4+ T cells from blood. CDR3 DNA: TGTGCCAGCAGCTACCGAGGGACATTGGGCCACAATGAGCAGTTCTTC. Protein sequence: CASSYRGTLGHNEQFF.